This paragraph covers one TCR beta chain sequence. Its specificity is unknown. The entry originates in a study of T cells in Graves' hyperthyroidism and ophthalmopathy. Germline V gives CDR1 DFQATT, CDR2 SNEGSKA (reference sequence). This CDR3 region has 16 residues. Unmatched junction bases numbered 10, after V lost 1 base and J lost 3 bases. Regions amplified from RNA transcripts were the TCR beta CDR3 regions. First-round RT-PCR targeting the TCR CDR3 was performed with the HTBI primer set. TCRdb reprocessed the multiplex PCR reads via MiXCR and lists one record per CDR3 protein. The sample lists around 280,000 distinct CDR3 sequences; roughly 15% were seen once. General study results and limits: Ophthalmopathy could be told apart from stable hyperthyroidism with a 13 V-J model.

The rearrangement joins TRBV20-1 to TRBJ2-7, with 9 bases aligning to TRBD1. Sequencing was carried out using blood. The clonotype originates from a middle-aged woman with Graves' hyperthyroidism. The CDR3 loop is CSARGHPQGAGYEQYF. DNA of the CDR3: TGCAGTGCTAGAGGGCACCCACAGGGGGCAGGCTACGAGCAGTACTTC.